This TCR beta chain was profiled in a study of blood T cells in healthy people across ages. Notes on the study in general: Estimated diversity across one million T cells was deemed an underestimate. Older age went with lower TCR beta diversity per million T cells, in a roughly linear way. Diversity of TCR beta correlated strongly with naive T cell percentage.

Trimming stripped 3 bases from V and 2 bases from J, with 15 bases between. The germline V gene encodes CDR1 SGDLS and CDR2 YYNGEE. This CDR3 spans 15 amino acids. As concerns this clonotype: Its specificity is unknown.

For the second PCR, which ran for about 6 to 12 cycles, a sample-barcoded 5' primer and a J-beta primer mix were used. TCRdb passed the 5' RACE reads through MiXCR, listing each CDR3 protein once. The sample lists about a million distinct CDR3 sequences, 35% to 45% occurring once. Sequenced: blood. The TCR comes from a man between 18 and 35 years old in good health. The chain employs TRBV9 and TRBJ2-7; no reliable D call. CDR3 amino acids: CASSADPFSTYEQYF. Written as DNA, the CDR3 is TGTGCCAGCAGCGCGGACCCTTTCAGCACCTACGAGCAGTACTTC.